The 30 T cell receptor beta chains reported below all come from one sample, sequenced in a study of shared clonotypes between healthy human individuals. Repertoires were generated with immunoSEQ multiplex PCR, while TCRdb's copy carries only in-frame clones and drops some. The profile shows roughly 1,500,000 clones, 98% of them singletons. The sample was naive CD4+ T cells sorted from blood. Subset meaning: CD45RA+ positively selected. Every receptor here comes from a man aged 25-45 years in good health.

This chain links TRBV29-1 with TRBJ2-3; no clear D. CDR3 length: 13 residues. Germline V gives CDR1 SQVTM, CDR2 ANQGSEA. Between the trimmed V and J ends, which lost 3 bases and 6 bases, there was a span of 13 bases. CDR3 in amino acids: CSVEAGIGDTQYF. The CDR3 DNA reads TGCAGCGTTGAGGCTGGGATTGGGGATACGCAGTATTTT.

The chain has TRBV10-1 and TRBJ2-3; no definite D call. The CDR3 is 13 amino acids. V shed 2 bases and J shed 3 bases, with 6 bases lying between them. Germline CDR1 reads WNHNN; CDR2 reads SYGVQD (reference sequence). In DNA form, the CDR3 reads TGCGCCAGCAGTGAGCAGGTTACAGATACGCAGTATTTT. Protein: CASSEQVTDTQYF.

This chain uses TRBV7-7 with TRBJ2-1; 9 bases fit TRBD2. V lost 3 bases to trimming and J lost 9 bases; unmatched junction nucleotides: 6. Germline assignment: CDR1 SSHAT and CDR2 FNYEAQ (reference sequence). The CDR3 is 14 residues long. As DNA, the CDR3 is TGTGCCAGCAGCTTCGGGACTAGCAATAGTGAGCAGTTCTTC. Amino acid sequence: CASSFGTSNSEQFF.

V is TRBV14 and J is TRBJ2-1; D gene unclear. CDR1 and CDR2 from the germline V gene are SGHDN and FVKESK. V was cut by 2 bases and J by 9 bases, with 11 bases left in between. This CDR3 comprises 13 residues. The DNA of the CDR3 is TGTGCCAGCAGCCAATTCATCGTATTTGAGCAGTTCTTC. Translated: CASSQFIVFEQFF. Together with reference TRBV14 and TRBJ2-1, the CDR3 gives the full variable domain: EAGVTQFPSHSVIEKGQTVTLRCDPISGHDNLYWYRRVMGKEIKFLLHFVKESKQDESGMPNNRFLAERTGGTYSTLKVQPAELEDSGVYFCASSQFIVFEQFFGPGTRLTVL.

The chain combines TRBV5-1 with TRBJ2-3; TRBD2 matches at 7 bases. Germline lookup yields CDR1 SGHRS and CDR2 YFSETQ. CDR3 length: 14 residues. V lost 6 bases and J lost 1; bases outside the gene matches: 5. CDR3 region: CASIAGVGTDTQYF. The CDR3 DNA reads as TGCGCCAGCATCGCGGGGGTGGGCACAGATACGCAGTATTTT.

Here the CDR3 DNA reads TGCGCCAGCAGCCAAGATCTCCGCGGAGCAGATACGCAGTATTTT. It yields the protein CASSQDLRGADTQYF. J is TRBJ2-3 and V is TRBV4-3; D unclear. CDR1 and CDR2 from the germline V gene are LGHNA and YSLEER. The V end was cut by 0 bases, the J end by 4 bases, with 11 bases between. This CDR3 contains 15 residues.

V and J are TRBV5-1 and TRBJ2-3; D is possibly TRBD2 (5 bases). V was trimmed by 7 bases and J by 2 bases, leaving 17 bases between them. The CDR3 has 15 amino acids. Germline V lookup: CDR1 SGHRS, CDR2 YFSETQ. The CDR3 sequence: CASAATNLYTDTQYF. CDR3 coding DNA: TGCGCCAGCGCCGCGACTAACCTATACACAGATACGCAGTATTTT.

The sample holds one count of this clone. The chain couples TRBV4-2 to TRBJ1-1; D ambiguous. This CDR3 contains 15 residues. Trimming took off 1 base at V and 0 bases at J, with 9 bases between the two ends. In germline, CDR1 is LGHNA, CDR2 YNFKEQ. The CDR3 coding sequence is TGTGCCAGCAGCCAAGTTTCCACAGTGAACACTGAAGCTTTCTTT. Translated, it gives CASSQVSTVNTEAFF.

This CDR3 is CASTSPGTAYEQYF. The CDR3 DNA reads TGTGCCAGCACCTCCCCCGGGACAGCCTACGAGCAGTACTTC. This rearrangement joins TRBV28 to TRBJ2-7, with 7 bases identical to TRBD1. V dropped 7 bases and J dropped 2; count of bases not matched to a gene: 8. Germline-derived CDR1 and CDR2 are MDHEN and SYDVKM. The length of the CDR3 is 14 residues.

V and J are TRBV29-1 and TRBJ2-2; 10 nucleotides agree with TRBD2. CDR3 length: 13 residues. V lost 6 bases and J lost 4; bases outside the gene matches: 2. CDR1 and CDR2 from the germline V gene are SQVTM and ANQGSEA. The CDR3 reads CSVVAGGTGELFF. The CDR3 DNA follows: TGCAGCGTAGTAGCGGGAGGCACCGGGGAGCTGTTTTTT.

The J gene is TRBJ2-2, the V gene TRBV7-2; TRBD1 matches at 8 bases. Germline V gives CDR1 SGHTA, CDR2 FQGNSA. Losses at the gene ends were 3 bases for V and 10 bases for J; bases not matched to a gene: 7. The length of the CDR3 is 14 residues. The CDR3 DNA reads TGTGCCAGCAGCTTCGACAGGGGAAGGGTGGAGCTGTTTTTT. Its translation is CASSFDRGRVELFF.

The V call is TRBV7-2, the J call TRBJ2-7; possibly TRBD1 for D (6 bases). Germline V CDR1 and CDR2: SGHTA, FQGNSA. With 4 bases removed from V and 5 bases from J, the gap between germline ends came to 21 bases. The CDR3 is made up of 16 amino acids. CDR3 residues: CASSSARGATGNEQYF. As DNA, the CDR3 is TGTGCCAGCAGCTCCGCCAGGGGCGCAACGGGAAACGAGCAGTACTTC.

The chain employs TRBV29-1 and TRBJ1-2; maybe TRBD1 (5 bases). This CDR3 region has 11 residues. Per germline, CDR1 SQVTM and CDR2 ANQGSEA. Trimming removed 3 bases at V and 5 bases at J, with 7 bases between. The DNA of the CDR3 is TGCAGCGTTGATGAGGGGTATGGCTACACCTTC. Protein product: CSVDEGYGYTF.

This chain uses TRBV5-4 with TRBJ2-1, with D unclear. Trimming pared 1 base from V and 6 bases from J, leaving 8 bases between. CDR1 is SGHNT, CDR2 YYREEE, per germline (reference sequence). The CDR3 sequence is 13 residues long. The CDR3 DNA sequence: TGTGCCAGCAGCTTGTCTCAGACCAATGAGCAGTTCTTC. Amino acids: CASSLSQTNEQFF.

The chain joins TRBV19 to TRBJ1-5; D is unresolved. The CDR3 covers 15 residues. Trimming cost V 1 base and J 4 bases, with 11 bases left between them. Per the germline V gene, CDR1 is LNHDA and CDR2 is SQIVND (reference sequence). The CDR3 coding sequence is TGTGCCAGTAGTATAGGGCCGGCGTGGAATCAGCCCCAGCATTTT. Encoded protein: CASSIGPAWNQPQHF. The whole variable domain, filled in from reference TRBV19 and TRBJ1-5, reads DGGITQSPKYLFRKEGQNVTLSCEQNLNHDAMYWYRQDPGQGLRLIYYSQIVNDFQKGDIAEGYSVSREKKESFPLTVTSAQKNPTAFYLCASSIGPAWNQPQHFGDGTRLSIL.

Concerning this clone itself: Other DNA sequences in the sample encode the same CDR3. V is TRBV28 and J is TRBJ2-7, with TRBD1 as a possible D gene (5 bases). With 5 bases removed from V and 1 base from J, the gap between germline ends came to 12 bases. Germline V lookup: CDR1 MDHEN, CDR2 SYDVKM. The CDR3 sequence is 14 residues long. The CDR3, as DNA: TGTGCCAGCAGTCTTCAGGGCCCTTCCTACGAGCAGTACTTC. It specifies CASSLQGPSYEQYF.

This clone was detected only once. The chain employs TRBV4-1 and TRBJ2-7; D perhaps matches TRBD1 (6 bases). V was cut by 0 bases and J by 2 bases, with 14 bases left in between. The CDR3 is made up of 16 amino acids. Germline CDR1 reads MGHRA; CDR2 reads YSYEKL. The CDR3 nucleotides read TGCGCCAGCAGCCAAGACTGGAACAGGGCCCCCTACGAGCAGTACTTC. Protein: CASSQDWNRAPYEQYF.

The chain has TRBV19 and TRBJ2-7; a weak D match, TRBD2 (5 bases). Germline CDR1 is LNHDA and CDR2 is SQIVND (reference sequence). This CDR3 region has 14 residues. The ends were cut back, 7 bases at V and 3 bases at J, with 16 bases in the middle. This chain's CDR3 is CASTPQMGDYEQYF. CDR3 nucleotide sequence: TGTGCCAGTACCCCACAAATGGGAGACTACGAGCAGTACTTC.

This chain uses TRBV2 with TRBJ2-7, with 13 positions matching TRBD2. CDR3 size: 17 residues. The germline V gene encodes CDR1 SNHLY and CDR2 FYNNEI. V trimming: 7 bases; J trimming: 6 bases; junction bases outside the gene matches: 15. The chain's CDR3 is CASIELAGGPTRLEQYF. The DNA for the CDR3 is TGTGCCAGCATCGAACTAGCGGGAGGGCCGACTCGACTCGAGCAGTACTTC.

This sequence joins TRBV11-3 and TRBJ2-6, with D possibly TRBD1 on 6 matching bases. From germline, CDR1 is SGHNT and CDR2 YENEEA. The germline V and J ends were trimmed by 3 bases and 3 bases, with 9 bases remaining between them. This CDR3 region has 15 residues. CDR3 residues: CASSFGRGGANVLTF. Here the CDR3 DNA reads TGTGCCAGCAGCTTCGGCAGGGGTGGGGCCAACGTCCTGACTTTC. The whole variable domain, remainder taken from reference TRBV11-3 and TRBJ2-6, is EAGVVQSPRYKIIEKKQPVAFWCNPISGHNTLYWYLQNLGQGPELLIRYENEEAVDDSQLPKDRFSAERLKGVDSTLKIQPAELGDSAVYLCASSFGRGGANVLTFGAGSRLTVL.

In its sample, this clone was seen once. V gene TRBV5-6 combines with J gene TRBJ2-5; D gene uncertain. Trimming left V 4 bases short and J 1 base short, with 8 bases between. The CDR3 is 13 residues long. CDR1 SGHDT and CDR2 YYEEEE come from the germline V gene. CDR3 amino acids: CASSLKRQETQYF. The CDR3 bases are TGTGCCAGCAGCCTAAAGCGCCAAGAGACCCAGTACTTC.

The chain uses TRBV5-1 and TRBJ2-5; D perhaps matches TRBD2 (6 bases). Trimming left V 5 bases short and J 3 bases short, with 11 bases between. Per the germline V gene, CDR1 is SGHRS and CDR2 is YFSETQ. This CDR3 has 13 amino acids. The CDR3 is CASSFLAKETQYF. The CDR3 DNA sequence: TGCGCCAGCAGTTTCCTAGCGAAAGAGACCCAGTACTTC.

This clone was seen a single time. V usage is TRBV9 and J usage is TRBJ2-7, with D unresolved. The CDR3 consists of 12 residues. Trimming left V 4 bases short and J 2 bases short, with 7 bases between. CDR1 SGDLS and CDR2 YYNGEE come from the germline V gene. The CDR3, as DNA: TGTGCCAGCAGCAATAGTCCCTACGAGCAGTACTTC. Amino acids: CASSNSPYEQYF. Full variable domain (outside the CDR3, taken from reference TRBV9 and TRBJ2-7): DSGVTQTPKHLITATGQRVTLRCSPRSGDLSVYWYQQSLDQGLQFLIQYYNGEERAKGNILERFSAQQFPDLHSELNLSSLELGDSALYFCASSNSPYEQYFGPGTRLTVT.

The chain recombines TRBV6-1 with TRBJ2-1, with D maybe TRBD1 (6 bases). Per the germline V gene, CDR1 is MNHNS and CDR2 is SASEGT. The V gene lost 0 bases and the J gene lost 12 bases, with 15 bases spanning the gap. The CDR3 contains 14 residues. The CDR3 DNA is TGTGCCAGCAGTGAAGCAACAGGGCGAGTGGGGCAGTTCTTC. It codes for CASSEATGRVGQFF.

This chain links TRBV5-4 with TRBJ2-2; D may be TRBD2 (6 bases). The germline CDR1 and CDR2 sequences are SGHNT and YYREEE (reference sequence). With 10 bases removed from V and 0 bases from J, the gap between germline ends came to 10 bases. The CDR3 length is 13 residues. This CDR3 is CARGTANTGELFF. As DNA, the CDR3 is TGTGCCCGGGGGACGGCGAACACCGGGGAGCTGTTTTTT.

DNA of the CDR3: TGCGCCAGCAGTCCCTTTAGGAGGGGGCTAAATCAGCCCCAGCATTTT. Protein product: CASSPFRRGLNQPQHF. The chain uses TRBV23-1 and TRBJ1-5; 7 bases agree with TRBD1. TRBV23-1 counts as an open reading frame of uncertain function. J lost 4 bases, V lost 4 bases, and 10 bases had no gene match. This CDR3 contains 16 residues.

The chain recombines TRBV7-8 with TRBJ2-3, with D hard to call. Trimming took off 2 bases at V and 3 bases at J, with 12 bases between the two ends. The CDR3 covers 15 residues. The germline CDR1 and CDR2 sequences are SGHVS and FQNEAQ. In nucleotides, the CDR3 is TGTGCCAGCAGCTTAAGGCCAGCTAGGACAGATACGCAGTATTTT. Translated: CASSLRPARTDTQYF. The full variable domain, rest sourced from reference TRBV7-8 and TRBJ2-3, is GAGVSQSPRYKVAKRGQDVALRCDPISGHVSLFWYQQALGQGPEFLTYFQNEAQLDKSGLPSDRFFAERPEGSVSTLKIQRTQQEDSAVYLCASSLRPARTDTQYFGPGTRLTVL.

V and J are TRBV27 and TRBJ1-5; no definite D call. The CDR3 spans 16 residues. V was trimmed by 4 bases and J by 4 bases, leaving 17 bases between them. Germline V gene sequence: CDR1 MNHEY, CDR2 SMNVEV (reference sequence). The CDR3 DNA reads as TGTGCCAGCAGTTCCTCGGTTCCGACCCTGAATCAGCCCCAGCATTTT. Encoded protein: CASSSSVPTLNQPQHF.

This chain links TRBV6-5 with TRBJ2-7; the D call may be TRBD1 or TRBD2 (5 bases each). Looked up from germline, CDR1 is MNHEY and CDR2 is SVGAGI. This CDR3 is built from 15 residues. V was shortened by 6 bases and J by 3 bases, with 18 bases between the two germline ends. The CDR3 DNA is TGTGCCAGCAGCCCCGGGGCTAGGCCGGACTACGAGCAGTACTTC. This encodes CASSPGARPDYEQYF.

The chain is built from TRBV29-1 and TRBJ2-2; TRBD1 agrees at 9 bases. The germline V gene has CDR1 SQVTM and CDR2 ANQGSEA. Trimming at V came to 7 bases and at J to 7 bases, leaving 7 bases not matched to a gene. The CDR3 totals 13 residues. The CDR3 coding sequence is TGCAGCGGAATACAGGGGGCCGTCGGGGAGCTGTTTTTT. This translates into CSGIQGAVGELFF.